The 13 T cell receptor beta chains listed next were all sequenced from one sample in a study of cytomegalovirus exposure and HLA in healthy donors. The PCR ran on 60 Vbeta and 13 Jbeta primers. Data came from immunoSEQ multiplex PCR; TCRdb stores just in-frame clones and leaves some out. The profile covers roughly 120,000 clones, with over 60% appearing a single time and 0.85% to 1.3% taken by the ten largest. The sample comprised PBMCs. The receptors originated from a human donor in good health.

The chain links TRBV10-3 to TRBJ2-7; 10 bases agree with TRBD1. Per the germline V gene, CDR1 is ENHRY and CDR2 is SYGVKD. The CDR3 sequence is 17 residues long. The ends lost 4 bases at V and 4 bases at J; junction bases unmatched: 13. CDR3 coding DNA: TGTGCCATCAGTGGGCTCCTGGGACAGGGGAAGGGGTACGAGCAGTACTTC. Protein product: CAISGLLGQGKGYEQYF.

This clone has only a few counts. The V call is TRBV6-6, the J call TRBJ1-4; TRBD1 aligns across 9 bases. The germline V gene encodes CDR1 MNHNY and CDR2 SVGAGI (reference sequence). The ends lost 10 bases at V and 7 bases at J; junction bases unmatched: 7. The CDR3 extends over 13 amino acids. The CDR3 loop reads CAISTGGIEKLFF. CDR3 nucleotide sequence: TGTGCCATTTCGACAGGGGGAATTGAAAAACTGTTTTTT.

The chain carries TRBV7-3 and TRBJ2-3, with D possibly being TRBD1 (6 bases). Germline CDR1 is SGHTA and CDR2 is FQGTGA. V was clipped by 0 bases and J by 6 bases, with 16 bases between them. The CDR3 consists of 16 residues. Written as DNA, the CDR3 is TGTGCCAGCAGCTTAACTGGGTTACAGGGTGCCGATACGCAGTATTTT. It is translated as CASSLTGLQGADTQYF.

The rearrangement joins TRBV5-1 to TRBJ2-3; D unclear. The CDR3 runs to 14 residues. Germline V gene sequence: CDR1 SGHRS, CDR2 YFSETQ. V dropped 4 bases and J dropped 2 bases, with 11 bases sitting between them. CDR3 amino acids: CASSQDPPTDTQYF. CDR3 bases: TGCGCCAGCAGCCAGGATCCACCCACAGATACGCAGTATTTT.

V and J are TRBV10-1 and TRBJ2-2; D is perhaps TRBD1 (6 bases). The CDR3 runs 17 residues. Trimming left V 2 bases short and J 0 bases short, with 13 bases between. Germline loops: CDR1 WNHNN, CDR2 SYGVQD (reference sequence). This CDR3 is CASSETGTIPNTGELFF. The CDR3 nucleotides read TGCGCCAGCAGTGAGACGGGGACAATCCCGAACACCGGGGAGCTGTTTTTT.

This clone was seen once. The genes are TRBV2 and TRBJ2-1, with 12 bases identical to TRBD2. Germline loops: CDR1 SNHLY, CDR2 FYNNEI. V gave up 6 bases and J gave up 7 bases; unmatched junction bases: 7. The CDR3 loop spans 15 amino acids. DNA of the CDR3: TGTGCCAGCAGCCAAACTAGCGGGGGGCGGAATGAGCAGTTCTTC. The encoded protein is CASSQTSGGRNEQFF.

The CDR3 is CASSLTGTGDQPQHF. CDR3 sequence (DNA): TGCGCCAGCAGCTTGACCGGGACAGGGGATCAGCCCCAGCATTTT. The chain couples TRBV5-1 to TRBJ1-5, with 10 bases fitting TRBD1. The germline gives CDR1 SGHRS, CDR2 YFSETQ. Germline trimming cut 1 base from V and 5 bases from J; bases unmatched to any gene: 3. The CDR3 has 15 residues.

The genes are TRBV6-5 and TRBJ1-1, with D possibly being TRBD1 (6 bases). The V end was cut by 5 bases, the J end by 2 bases, with 12 bases between. Germline V CDR1 and CDR2: MNHEY, SVGAGI. This CDR3 is built from 14 residues. The CDR3 nucleotides are TGTGCCAGCAGTATAACCAGGGGAAACACTGAAGCTTTCTTT. The encoded protein is CASSITRGNTEAFF.

This chain joins TRBV4-2 and TRBJ1-1; tentative D call: TRBD1 (6 bases). V shed 1 base and J shed 0 bases, with 12 bases lying between them. Germline V gene sequence: CDR1 LGHNA, CDR2 YNFKEQ. This CDR3 is 16 amino acids long. CDR3 sequence (DNA): TGTGCCAGCAGCCAAGGAGAACAGGGACTGAACACTGAAGCTTTCTTT. Translated, it gives CASSQGEQGLNTEAFF.

This chain joins TRBV19 and TRBJ2-7; TRBD2 agrees at 8 bases. Germline assignment: CDR1 LNHDA and CDR2 SQIVND (reference sequence). The CDR3 has 16 residues. J was trimmed by 4 bases and V by 3 bases; bases with no gene match: 11. The CDR3 sequence: CASSIRLAGFGYEQYF. The CDR3 DNA reads as TGTGCCAGTAGTATTCGGCTAGCGGGCTTTGGGTACGAGCAGTACTTC.

CDR3 region: CASSDSSVEQFF. The CDR3 region has the DNA TGTGCCAGCTCAGACTCTAGCGTTGAGCAGTTCTTC. This chain links TRBV18 with TRBJ2-1; D may be TRBD2 (6 bases). Trimming took 5 bases from V and 9 from J, leaving 11 bases between them. From germline, CDR1 is KGHSH and CDR2 LQKENI. The CDR3 is made up of 12 amino acids.

The chain is built from TRBV5-5 and TRBJ1-2; tentatively, D is TRBD1 (6 bases). V lost 6 bases, J lost 2 bases, and 17 bases lay in between. CDR1 SGHKS and CDR2 YYEKEE come from the germline V gene (reference sequence). The CDR3 extends over 15 amino acids. This CDR3 reads CASTTDSLINYGYTF. In DNA form, the CDR3 reads TGTGCCAGCACCACGGACAGCCTCATAAACTATGGCTACACCTTC.

The chain employs TRBV9 and TRBJ1-6, with D possibly TRBD1 on 5 matching bases. Germline V lookup: CDR1 SGDLS, CDR2 YYNGEE. Between the trimmed V and J ends, which lost 1 base and 0 bases, there was a span of 11 bases. This CDR3 region has 17 residues. CDR3 residues: CASSVRADSSYNSPLHF. CDR3 in DNA: TGTGCCAGCAGCGTAAGAGCTGACAGCTCCTATAATTCACCCCTCCACTTT.